Listed here is a single T cell receptor beta chain. This clonotype was found many times. There is no known antigen for this receptor. One base away there is no much larger clone; base qualities are not given. Reading from cysteine to phenylalanine, the CDR3 counts 16 amino acids. The read is trimmed to its CDR3 DNA, 48 bases read in frame from base 1. The junction carries 14 bases between V and J, which are trimmed by 2 bases and 3 bases respectively. CDR1 and CDR2 were assigned from the germline V gene as MGHRA and YSYEKL. The sample originates from a study of T cell repertoires in cytomegalovirus infection (dated by TCRdb to between 2018 and 2021). For context, the study as a whole: The HLA type of each donor mattered for the analysis, because public TCR beta signatures pointed to carriage of CMV infection along with the matching HLA type.

Points the paper makes about the study in general: The ex vivo response was dominated by HLA-C-restricted CMV-specific TCR beta clonotypes, and the single most frequent clonotype in two of eight donors was supplied by these HLA-C-restricted clonotypes. In both this cohort and an independent roughly 350-donor cohort, the cumulative frequency of public TCR beta family members distinguished carriers of CMV infection plus the relevant HLA type.

Sequencing was performed on an Illumina HiSeq 1500. TCRdb reran the public reads through fastp at Q25 and MiXCR, keeping productive beta chains. Every distinct CDR3 protein forms one entry, paired with its most common genes and DNA. For this sample the table gives about 120,000 distinct CDR3 sequences, of which 10% were detected only once. Approximately 30% of the sample goes to the ten largest clones. This receptor was taken from a human donor in good health (CMV status not recorded). Some clones in this sample may be carry-over from other donors' samples. The chain is assembled from TRBV4-1 and TRBJ1-5; no D gene is confidently identified. The material sequenced was PBMCs, sequenced either directly or after in vitro stimulation (not recorded which). This receptor has the CDR3 CASSQIAPGDNQPQHF. The DNA reads TGCGCCAGCAGCCAAATAGCTCCGGGAGACAATCAGCCCCAGCATTTT.